This T cell receptor (beta chain) comes out of a study of blood T cell repertoires in COVID-19. Overall study: T cells, B-cell-depleted T cells, or PBMCs supplied cDNA or gDNA.

Followed longitudinally, the Seattle patients had been enrolled during active infection. The authors' processing: For nucleated cells, counts were estimated from reference gene primer amplification. Some clones are missing from TCRdb's copy, which holds only in-frame ones; the method was immunoSEQ multiplex PCR. That table is the source of V, J and clone size, and D and trimming were worked out from the DNA. The sample records hundreds of thousands of clones, approximately 85% being singletons. Looked up from germline, CDR1 is SGHRS and CDR2 is YFSETQ. The CDR3 covers 14 residues. The V and J ends lost 3 bases and 6 bases respectively, with 15 bases between them.

Sequencing was done on a sample of peripheral blood. The chain links TRBV5-1 to TRBJ1-1, with D possibly being TRBD1 (5 bases). This TCR was sampled from a man over 45 with COVID-19, enrolled during active disease. CDR3 loop: CASSYDKGLAEAFF. Written as DNA, the CDR3 is TGCGCCAGCAGCTATGACAAGGGGCTTGCTGAAGCTTTCTTT.